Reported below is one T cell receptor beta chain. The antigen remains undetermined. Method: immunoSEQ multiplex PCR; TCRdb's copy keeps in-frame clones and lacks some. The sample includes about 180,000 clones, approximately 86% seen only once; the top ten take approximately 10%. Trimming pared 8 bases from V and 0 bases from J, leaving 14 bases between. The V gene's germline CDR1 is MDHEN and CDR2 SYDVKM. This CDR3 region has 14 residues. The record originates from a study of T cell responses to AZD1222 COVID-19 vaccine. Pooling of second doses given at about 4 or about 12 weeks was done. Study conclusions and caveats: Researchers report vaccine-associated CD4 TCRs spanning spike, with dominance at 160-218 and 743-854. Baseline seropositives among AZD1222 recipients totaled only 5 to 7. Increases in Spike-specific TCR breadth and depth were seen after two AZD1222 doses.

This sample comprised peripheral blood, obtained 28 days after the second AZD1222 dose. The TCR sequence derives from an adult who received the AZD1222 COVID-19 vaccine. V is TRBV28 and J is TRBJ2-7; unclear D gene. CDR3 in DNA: TGTGCCAGCGGCTCCGTTTCCATCTCCTACGAGCAGTACTTC. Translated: CASGSVSISYEQYF. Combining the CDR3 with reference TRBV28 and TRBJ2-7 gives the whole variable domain DVKVTQSSRYLVKRTGEKVFLECVQDMDHENMFWYRQDPGLGLRLIYFSYDVKMKEKGDIPEGYSVSREKKERFSLILESASTNQTSMYLCASGSVSISYEQYFGPGTRLTVT.